The rows below give T cell receptor beta chains drawn from one sample of a study of blood T cell repertoires in COVID-19. Repertoires were generated with immunoSEQ multiplex PCR, while TCRdb's copy carries only in-frame clones and drops some. Here the sample spans 110,000 to 150,000 clones, 87% being singletons. Sequencing was performed on PBMCs or T cells enriched from blood (not recorded which). These receptors were collected from a man aged 55 to 70 who had recovered from COVID-19. The conserved cysteine and the conserved F or W are not part of the CDR3 here.

v_call: TRBV7-2
j_call: TRBJ2-7
cdr3_aa: ASSPGGSSYEQY

v_call: TRBV29-1
j_call: TRBJ2-7
cdr3_aa: SVGDRGLEQY

v_call: TRBV28
j_call: TRBJ2-5
cdr3_aa: ASSFRTSGGGAQY

v_call: TRBV5-1
j_call: TRBJ1-1
cdr3_aa: ASSVYRHAEAF

v_call: TRBV21-1
j_call: TRBJ2-3
cdr3_aa: ASSVPLAGAGGTDTQY

v_call: TRBV19
j_call: TRBJ1-1
cdr3_aa: ASTPRGDGRMNTEAF

v_call: TRBV2
j_call: TRBJ1-4
cdr3_aa: ASHARRDSNEKLF

v_call: TRBV12-5
j_call: TRBJ1-1
cdr3_aa: ASGFQGATEAF

v_call: TRBV6-5
j_call: TRBJ1-2
cdr3_aa: ASSYSNRARGYT

v_call: TRBV18
j_call: TRBJ1-2
cdr3_aa: ASSPPTGGDYGYT

v_call: TRBV28
j_call: TRBJ2-7
cdr3_aa: ASSLRGGREQY

v_call: TRBV4-1
j_call: TRBJ1-2
cdr3_aa: ASSHYPTGVGYGYT

v_call: TRBV28
j_call: TRBJ1-2
cdr3_aa: ASSLGRGRVFDGYT

v_call: TRBV5-1
j_call: TRBJ2-5
cdr3_aa: ASSLATGQETQY

v_call: TRBV2
j_call: TRBJ1-6
cdr3_aa: ASRSSNSPLH